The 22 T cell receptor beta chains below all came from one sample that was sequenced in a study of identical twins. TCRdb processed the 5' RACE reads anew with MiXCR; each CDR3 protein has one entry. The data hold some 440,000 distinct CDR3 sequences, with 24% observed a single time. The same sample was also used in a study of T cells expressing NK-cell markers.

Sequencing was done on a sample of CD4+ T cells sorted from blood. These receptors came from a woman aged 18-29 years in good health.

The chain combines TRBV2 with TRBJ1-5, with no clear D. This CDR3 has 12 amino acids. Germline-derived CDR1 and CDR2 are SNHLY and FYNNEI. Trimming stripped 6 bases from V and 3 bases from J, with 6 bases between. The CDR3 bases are TGTGCCAGCAGAACCGACAATCAGCCCCAGCATTTT. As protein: CASRTDNQPQHF.

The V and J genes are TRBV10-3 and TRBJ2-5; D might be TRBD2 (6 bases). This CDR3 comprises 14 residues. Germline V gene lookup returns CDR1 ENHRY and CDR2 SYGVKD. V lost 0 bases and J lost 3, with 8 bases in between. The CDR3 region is CAISESLAKETQYF. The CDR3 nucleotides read TGTGCCATCAGTGAGTCACTAGCCAAAGAGACCCAGTACTTC.

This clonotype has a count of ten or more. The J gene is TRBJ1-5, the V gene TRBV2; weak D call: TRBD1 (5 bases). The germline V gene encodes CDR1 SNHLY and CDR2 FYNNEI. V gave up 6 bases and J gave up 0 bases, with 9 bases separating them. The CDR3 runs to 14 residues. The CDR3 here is CASRGQVSNQPQHF. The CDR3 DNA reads TGTGCCAGCAGAGGACAAGTTAGCAATCAGCCCCAGCATTTT.

The CDR3 loop is CSARGHGRFGELFF. CDR3 in DNA: TGCAGTGCTAGGGGACACGGCCGGTTCGGGGAGCTGTTTTTT. The V gene is TRBV20-1, the J gene TRBJ2-2, with a possible D match to TRBD1 (6 bases). Trimming shortened V by 3 bases and J by 7 bases, and 15 bases separated the two germline ends. The CDR3 totals 14 residues. CDR1 and CDR2 (germline): DFQATT, SNEGSKA (reference sequence).

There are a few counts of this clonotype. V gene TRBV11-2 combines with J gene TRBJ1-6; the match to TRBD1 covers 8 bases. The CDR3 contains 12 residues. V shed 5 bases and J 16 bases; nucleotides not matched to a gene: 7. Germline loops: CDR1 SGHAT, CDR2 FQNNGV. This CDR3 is CASSPGTGVLHF. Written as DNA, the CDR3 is TGTGCCAGCAGCCCCGGGACAGGAGTTCTCCACTTT.

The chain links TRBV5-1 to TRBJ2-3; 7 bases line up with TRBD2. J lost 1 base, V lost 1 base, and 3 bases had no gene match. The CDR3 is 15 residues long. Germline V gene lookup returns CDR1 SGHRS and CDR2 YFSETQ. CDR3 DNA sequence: TGCGCCAGCAGCTTGAGCGGGGTGGGCACAGATACGCAGTATTTT. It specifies CASSLSGVGTDTQYF.

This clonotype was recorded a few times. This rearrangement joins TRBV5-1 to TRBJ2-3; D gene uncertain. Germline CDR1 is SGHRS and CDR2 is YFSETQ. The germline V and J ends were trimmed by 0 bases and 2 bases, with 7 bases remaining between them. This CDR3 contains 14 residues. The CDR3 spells CASSLDSYTDTQYF. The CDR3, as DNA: TGCGCCAGCAGCTTGGATTCTTACACAGATACGCAGTATTTT. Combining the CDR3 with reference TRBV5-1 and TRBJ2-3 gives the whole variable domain KAGVTQTPRYLIKTRGQQVTLSCSPISGHRSVSWYQQTPGQGLQFLFEYFSETQRNKGNFPGRFSGRQFSNSRSEMNVSTLELGDSALYLCASSLDSYTDTQYFGPGTRLTVL.

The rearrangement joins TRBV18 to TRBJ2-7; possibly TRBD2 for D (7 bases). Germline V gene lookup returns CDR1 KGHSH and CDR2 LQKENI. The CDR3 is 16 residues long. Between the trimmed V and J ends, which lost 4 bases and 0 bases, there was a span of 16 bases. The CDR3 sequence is CASSQSGGANSYEQYF. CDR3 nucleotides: TGTGCCAGCTCACAATCTGGGGGGGCGAACTCCTACGAGCAGTACTTC.

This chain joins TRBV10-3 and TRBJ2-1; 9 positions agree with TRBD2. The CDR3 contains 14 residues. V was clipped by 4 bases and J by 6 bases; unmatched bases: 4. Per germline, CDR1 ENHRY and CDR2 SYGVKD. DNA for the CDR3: TGTGCCATCAGTGGCGGGAGGGAGAGCAATGAGCAGTTCTTC. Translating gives CAISGGRESNEQFF.

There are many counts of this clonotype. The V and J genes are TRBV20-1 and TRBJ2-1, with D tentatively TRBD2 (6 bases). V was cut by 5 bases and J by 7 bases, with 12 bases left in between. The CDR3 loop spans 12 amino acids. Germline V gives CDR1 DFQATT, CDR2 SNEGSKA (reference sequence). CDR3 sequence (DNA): TGCAGTGCTCACCGCCGGGGGAATGAGCAGTTCTTC. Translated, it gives CSAHRRGNEQFF.

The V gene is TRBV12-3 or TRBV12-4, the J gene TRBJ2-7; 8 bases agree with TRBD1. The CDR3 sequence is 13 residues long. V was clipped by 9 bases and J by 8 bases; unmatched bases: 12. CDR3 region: CASSGTGSTKQYF. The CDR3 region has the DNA TGTGCCAGTTCCGGGACAGGTAGCACGAAGCAGTACTTC.

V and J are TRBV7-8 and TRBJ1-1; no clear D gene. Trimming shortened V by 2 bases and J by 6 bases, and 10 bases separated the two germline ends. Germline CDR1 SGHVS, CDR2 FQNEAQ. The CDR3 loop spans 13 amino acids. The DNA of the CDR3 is TGTGCCAGCAGCTTAACCAATCAGGCTGAAGCTTTCTTT. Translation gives CASSLTNQAEAFF. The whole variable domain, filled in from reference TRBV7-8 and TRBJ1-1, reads GAGVSQSPRYKVAKRGQDVALRCDPISGHVSLFWYQQALGQGPEFLTYFQNEAQLDKSGLPSDRFFAERPEGSVSTLKIQRTQQEDSAVYLCASSLTNQAEAFFGQGTRLTVV.

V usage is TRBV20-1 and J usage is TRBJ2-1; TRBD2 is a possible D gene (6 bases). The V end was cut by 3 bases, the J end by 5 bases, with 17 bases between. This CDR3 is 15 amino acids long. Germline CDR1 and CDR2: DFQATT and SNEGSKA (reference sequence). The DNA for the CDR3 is TGCAGTGCTAGGATTATGGGACTCGAGCACAATGAGCAGTTCTTC. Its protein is CSARIMGLEHNEQFF.

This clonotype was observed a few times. The CDR3 region is CASTLTSGGPIDTQYF. Here the CDR3 DNA reads TGTGCCAGCACCCTGACTAGCGGGGGACCGATAGATACGCAGTATTTT. This chain links TRBV6-1 with TRBJ2-3, with 12 bases aligning to TRBD2. The CDR3 is 16 amino acids. Germline V gives CDR1 MNHNS, CDR2 SASEGT. The trim removed 7 bases at V and 5 bases at J, leaving 10 bases unmatched.

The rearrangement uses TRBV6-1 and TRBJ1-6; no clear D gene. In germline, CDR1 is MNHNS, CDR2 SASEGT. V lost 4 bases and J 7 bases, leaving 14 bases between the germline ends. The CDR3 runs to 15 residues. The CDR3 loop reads CASSVERAQNSPLHF. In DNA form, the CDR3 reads TGTGCCAGCAGTGTGGAAAGGGCGCAGAATTCACCCCTCCACTTT.

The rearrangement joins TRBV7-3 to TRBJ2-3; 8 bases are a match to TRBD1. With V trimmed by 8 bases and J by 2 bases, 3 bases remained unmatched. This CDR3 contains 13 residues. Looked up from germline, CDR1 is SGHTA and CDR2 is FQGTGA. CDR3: CASGQGHTDTQYF. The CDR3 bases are TGTGCCAGCGGACAGGGCCACACAGATACGCAGTATTTT. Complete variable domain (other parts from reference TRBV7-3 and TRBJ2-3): GAGVSQTPSNKVTEKGKYVELRCDPISGHTALYWYRQSLGQGPEFLIYFQGTGAADDSGLPNDRFFAVRPEGSVSTLKIQRTERGDSAVYLCASGQGHTDTQYFGPGTRLTVL.

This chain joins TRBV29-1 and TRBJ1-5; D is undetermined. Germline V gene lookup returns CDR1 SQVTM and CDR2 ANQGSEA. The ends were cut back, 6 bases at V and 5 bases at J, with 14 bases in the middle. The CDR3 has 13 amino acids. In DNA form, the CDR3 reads TGCAGCGTGGGGTTGGACCTCGATCAGCCCCAGCATTTT. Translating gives CSVGLDLDQPQHF. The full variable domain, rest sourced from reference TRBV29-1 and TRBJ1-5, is SAVISQKPSRDICQRGTSLTIQCQVDSQVTMMFWYRQQPGQSLTLIATANQGSEATYESGFVIDKFPISRPNLTFSTLTVSNMSPEDSSIYLCSVGLDLDQPQHFGDGTRLSIL.

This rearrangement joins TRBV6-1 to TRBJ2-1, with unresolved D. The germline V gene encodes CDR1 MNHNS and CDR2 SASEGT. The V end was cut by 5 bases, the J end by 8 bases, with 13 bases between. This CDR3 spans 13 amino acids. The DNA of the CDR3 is TGTGCCAGCAGTCTAGGATGGAACGATGAGCAGTTCTTC. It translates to CASSLGWNDEQFF.

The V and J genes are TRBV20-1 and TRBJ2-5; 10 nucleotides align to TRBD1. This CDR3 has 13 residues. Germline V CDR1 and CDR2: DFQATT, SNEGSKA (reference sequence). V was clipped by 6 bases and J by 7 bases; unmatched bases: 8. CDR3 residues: CSAPGQGMGTQYF. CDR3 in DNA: TGCAGTGCCCCGGGACAGGGGATGGGGACCCAGTACTTC.

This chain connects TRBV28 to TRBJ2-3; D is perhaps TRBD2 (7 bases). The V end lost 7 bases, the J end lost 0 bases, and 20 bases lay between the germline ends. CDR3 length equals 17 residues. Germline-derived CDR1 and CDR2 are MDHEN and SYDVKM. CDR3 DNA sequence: TGTGCCAGCATCCTCTCCACCGGGGGGCTCAGCACAGATACGCAGTATTTT. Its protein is CASILSTGGLSTDTQYF.

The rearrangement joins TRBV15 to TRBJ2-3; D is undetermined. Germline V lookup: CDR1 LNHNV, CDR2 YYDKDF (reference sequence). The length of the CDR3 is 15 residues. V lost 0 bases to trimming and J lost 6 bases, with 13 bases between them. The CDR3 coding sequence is TGTGCCACCAGCAGAGATCGCGTGGGTGGGGATACGCAGTATTTT. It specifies CATSRDRVGGDTQYF.

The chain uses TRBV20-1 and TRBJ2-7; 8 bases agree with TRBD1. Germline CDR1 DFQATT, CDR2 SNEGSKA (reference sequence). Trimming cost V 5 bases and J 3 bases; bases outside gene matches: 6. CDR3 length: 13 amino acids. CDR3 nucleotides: TGCAGTGCTGCACAGGGGGACAGCTACGAGCAGTACTTC. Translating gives CSAAQGDSYEQYF.